The rows below give T cell receptor beta chains drawn from one sample of a study of T cell changes during pregnancy in multiple sclerosis. The repertoire was sequenced with immunoSEQ multiplex PCR; TCRdb's copy has only in-frame clones and lacks some. Of tens of thousands of clones listed, 80% to 95% were seen once; the top ten hold around 1.4%. The material sequenced was peripheral blood, taken in the second trimester of pregnancy. These receptors were obtained from a female donor with multiple sclerosis, enrolled in a pregnancy study. Both conserved end residues are part of each CDR3. The D gene is left open where the match is weak. Only part of the rows carry a size: once, few, many, or a class if the clone is expanded.

>TRBV9|TRBD1|NA|TRBJ1-3
TGTGCCAGCAGCGCCGCAGGGGGTAGTGGAAACACCATATATTTT
CASSAAGGSGNTIYF
>TRBV29-1|NA|NA|TRBJ1-3
TGCAGCGTGCGGGCGGAGGAAAACACCATATATTTT
CSVRAEENTIYF
>TRBV1|NA|NA|TRBJ2-2
TGCACCAGCAGCCAAGCCGGGACAGGGTGTTGCACCGGGGAGCTGTTTTTT
CTSSQAGTGCCTGELFF
>TRBV5-1|NA|NA|TRBJ2-7
TGCGCCAGCAGCTCGATAATCCAGCAGGGGCTTTCCTACGAGCAGTACTTC
CASSSIIQQGLSYEQYF
>TRBV5-6|NA|NA|TRBJ2-5
TGTGCCAGCAGCTTTCGGGAGCGGGAGACCCAGTACTTC
CASSFRERETQYF
>TRBV7-3|NA|NA|TRBJ2-4
TGTGCCAGCAGCCTAGGGGTCCGAGCCAAAAACATTCAGTACTTC
CASSLGVRAKNIQYF
>TRBV10-3|TRBD1|NA|TRBJ1-1
TGTGCCATCAGTGACTGGGACAGTGAAGCTTTCTTT
CAISDWDSEAFF
>TRBV6-5|TRBD1|NA|TRBJ2-7
TGTGCCAGCAGTTACTCATTCGGGACAGAGGGACAGGAGCAGTACTTC
CASSYSFGTEGQEQYF
>TRBV5-1|TRBD2|NA|TRBJ2-3
TGCGCCAGCAGCTTTGTCCTAGCGGGAGACGAATCAGATACGCAGTATTTT
CASSFVLAGDESDTQYF
>TRBV4-3|NA|once|TRBJ1-6
TGCGCCAGCAGCCCGAGGGGAGGGGTGGACTCACCCCTCCACTTT
CASSPRGGVDSPLHF
>TRBV5-6|TRBD1|NA|TRBJ1-1
TGTGCCAGCAGCTTGGGTCCGTGGCACAGGGGCGAAATGGCGGCTTTCTTT
CASSLGPWHRGEMAAFF
>TRBV7-2|TRBD2|NA|TRBJ2-1
TGTGCCAGCAGCTACGGAGGGACTAGCGGGGGTAATGAGCAGTTCTTC
CASSYGGTSGGNEQFF
>TRBV11-2|NA|NA|TRBJ2-7
TGTGCCAGCAGCTTAGTGGCTCCGGGGGAGCAGTACTTC
CASSLVAPGEQYF
>TRBV2|TRBD1|few|TRBJ2-1
TGTGCCAGCAGTGAAGCGGGGACAGCATACAATGAGCAGTTCTTC
CASSEAGTAYNEQFF